This T cell receptor (beta chain) appears in the sequencing data of a study of early T cells in non-severe SARS-CoV-2 infection. The CDR3 consists of 17 residues. Germline V gene data show CDR1 as MGHRA and CDR2 as YSYEKL. V lost 0 bases and J 4 bases, leaving 16 bases between the germline ends. Researchers tagged individual cDNA molecules with unique molecular identifiers. TCRdb fed the 5' RACE reads into MiXCR, producing one record per CDR3 protein. The table includes 90,000 to 130,000 distinct CDR3 sequences, around 13% detected once. This sequence joins TRBV4-1 and TRBJ2-1; D is possibly TRBD1 (6 bases). The sequenced sample was whole blood, obtained at baseline. The source of this sequence is an adult who was a healthcare worker with PCR-confirmed SARS-CoV-2 infection or an uninfected control (not recorded which). The CDR3: CASSQDPGHPRYNEQFF. The DNA of the CDR3 is TGCGCCAGCAGCCAAGATCCGGGACATCCCCGTTACAATGAGCAGTTCTTC.